These 19 T cell receptor beta chains originate from one sample sequenced in a study of blood T cells in healthy people across ages. Next came a second PCR, run for about 7 to 12 cycles, which used a sample-barcoded 5' primer along with a J-beta primer mix. TCRdb re-analysed the 5' RACE reads in MiXCR, keeping a single row per CDR3 protein. The table has 1.5 million to 1.8 million distinct CDR3 sequences, roughly 43% seen once. Sequenced: blood. The source of these receptors is a woman younger than 30 in good health.

The chain uses TRBV6-5 and TRBJ1-6, with D hard to call. The CDR3 covers 14 residues. Germline CDR1 is MNHEY and CDR2 is SVGAGI. V lost 4 bases and J 7 bases, leaving 11 bases between the germline ends. The CDR3 nucleotides are TGTGCCAGCAGTTGGTCCAGAAGAAATTCACCCCTCCACTTT. This translates into CASSWSRRNSPLHF.

The chain recombines TRBV13 with TRBJ2-5; TRBD1 matches 8 bases. Looked up from germline, CDR1 is PRHDT and CDR2 is FYEKMQ (reference sequence). CDR3 length: 15 residues. Trimming at V came to 5 bases and at J to 3 bases, leaving 8 bases not matched to a gene. This CDR3 is CASSLGTGDKETQYF. In nucleotides, the CDR3 is TGTGCCAGCAGCCTCGGGACAGGTGATAAAGAGACCCAGTACTTC. Based on the CDR3 plus reference TRBV13 and TRBJ2-5, the full variable domain is AAGVIQSPRHLIKEKRETATLKCYPIPRHDTVYWYQQGPGQDPQFLISFYEKMQSDKGSIPDRFSAQQFSDYHSELNMSSLELGDSALYFCASSLGTGDKETQYFGPGTRLLVL.

As DNA, the CDR3 is TGCAGTGCTAACCGTGGGACAGGCGCTTACGAGCAGTACTTC. Its translation is CSANRGTGAYEQYF. The rearrangement joins TRBV20-1 to TRBJ2-7; TRBD1 matches 8 bases. The CDR3 covers 14 residues. In germline, CDR1 is DFQATT, CDR2 SNEGSKA (reference sequence). Trimming removed 4 bases from V and 4 bases from J; junction bases left unmatched: 9.

This chain links TRBV11-2 with TRBJ2-3; tentatively, D is TRBD2 (6 bases). CDR1 and CDR2 from the germline V gene are SGHAT and FQNNGV. V lost 1 base, J lost 8 bases, and 13 bases lay in between. There are 14 residues in the CDR3. CDR3 loop: CASSLGTSLSTQYF. The CDR3 nucleotides are TGTGCCAGCAGCTTAGGCACTAGCTTAAGTACGCAGTATTTT.

This clonotype was detected a few times. The V call is TRBV30, the J call TRBJ2-7; 11 nucleotides align to TRBD2. Unmatched junction bases numbered 5, after V lost 6 bases and J lost 4 bases. Per germline, CDR1 GTSNPN and CDR2 SVGIG (reference sequence). This CDR3 is built from 13 residues. CDR3 in DNA: TGTGCCTGTAGAGCTAGCGGGAGGTACGAGCAGTACTTC. Its translation is CACRASGRYEQYF.

The genes are TRBV29-1 and TRBJ2-7, with 11 positions matching TRBD2. This CDR3 is built from 14 residues. Germline CDR1 is SQVTM and CDR2 is ANQGSEA. The J segment lost 2 bases and the V segment lost 5 bases, leaving 5 bases of the junction unmatched. CDR3 in amino acids: CSVMGLAVTYEQYF. The CDR3 region has the DNA TGCAGCGTTATGGGACTAGCGGTTACCTACGAGCAGTACTTC.

This clonotype has a handful of counts. The rearrangement uses TRBV6-5 and TRBJ2-5, with no clear D. Per germline, CDR1 MNHEY and CDR2 SVGAGI. V was pared by 1 base and J by 2 bases, with 8 bases between. This CDR3 region has 14 residues. The CDR3 is CASSYFAKQETQYF. In nucleotides, the CDR3 is TGTGCCAGCAGTTACTTTGCGAAGCAAGAGACCCAGTACTTC.

The J gene is TRBJ2-4, the V gene TRBV6-5; 14 bases map to TRBD2. Germline V gene data show CDR1 as MNHEY and CDR2 as SVGAGI. The CDR3 runs to 18 residues. Losses at the gene ends were 0 bases for V and 13 bases for J; bases not matched to a gene: 14. Here the CDR3 reads CASSYSGLAGGGYNEQYF. CDR3 DNA: TGTGCCAGCAGTTACTCCGGACTAGCGGGAGGAGGCTACAATGAGCAGTACTTC.

This clonotype has just a few counts. The chain couples TRBV5-1 to TRBJ2-7; D is unclear. Germline CDR1 is SGHRS and CDR2 is YFSETQ. Between the trimmed V and J ends, which lost 5 bases and 2 bases, there was a span of 11 bases. This CDR3 has 13 residues. CDR3 amino acids: CASRMDGTYEQYF. CDR3 nucleotide sequence: TGCGCCAGCAGGATGGACGGAACCTACGAGCAGTACTTC.

This clonotype has only a few counts. The chain couples TRBV5-1 to TRBJ2-2; D gene unclear. The CDR3 totals 15 residues. The germline gives CDR1 SGHRS, CDR2 YFSETQ. The V end was cut by 3 bases, the J end by 3 bases, with 12 bases between. CDR3 coding DNA: TGCGCCAGCAGCTCACAGACTTCGTACACCGGGGAGCTGTTTTTT. Translated: CASSSQTSYTGELFF.

The chain couples TRBV20-1 to TRBJ2-3; TRBD2 aligns across 9 bases. With 6 bases clipped from V and 5 bases from J, the junction kept 9 bases outside the gene matches. From germline, CDR1 is DFQATT and CDR2 SNEGSKA (reference sequence). The CDR3 length is 14 residues. DNA for the CDR3: TGCAGTGCCCAGAGCGGGGGGCTAGGAGATACGCAGTATTTT. It translates to CSAQSGGLGDTQYF.

This clonotype has just a few counts. This rearrangement joins TRBV20-1 to TRBJ2-5; 8 bases line up with TRBD2. The germline CDR1 and CDR2 sequences are DFQATT and SNEGSKA (reference sequence). The CDR3 is 16 amino acids. J was trimmed by 5 bases and V by 1 base; bases with no gene match: 12. The CDR3 here is CSARVGSGIRYETQYF. The CDR3 nucleotides are TGCAGTGCTAGAGTGGGTAGCGGGATACGGTACGAGACCCAGTACTTC.

The gene calls are TRBV9 and TRBJ1-2; D is possibly TRBD1 (5 bases). Germline values: CDR1 SGDLS, CDR2 YYNGEE. V was clipped by 3 bases and J by 4 bases, with 13 bases between them. CDR3 length equals 14 residues. The CDR3: CASSADSFGYGYTF. The CDR3 DNA reads as TGTGCCAGCAGCGCCGACAGTTTCGGCTATGGCTACACCTTC.

CDR3 residues: CSARVDYEQFF. CDR3 coding DNA: TGCAGTGCTAGAGTCGACTACGAGCAGTTCTTC. V and J are TRBV20-1 and TRBJ2-1; tentative D call: TRBD2 (5 bases). Trimming cost V 1 base and J 10 bases, with 8 bases left between them. Germline values: CDR1 DFQATT, CDR2 SNEGSKA (reference sequence). The length of the CDR3 is 11 residues.

The rearrangement links TRBV27 to TRBJ1-5; TRBD1 might be the D (5 bases). V was trimmed by 6 bases and J by 0 bases, leaving 12 bases between them. The CDR3 covers 15 residues. Germline V lookup: CDR1 MNHEY, CDR2 SMNVEV (reference sequence). CDR3 DNA: TGTGCCAGCAGCCATGGGGGTGGTAGCAATCAGCCCCAGCATTTT. Its translation: CASSHGGGSNQPQHF.

The chain carries TRBV10-1 and TRBJ2-5; TRBD2 is a possible D gene (6 bases). V lost 3 bases, J lost 5 bases, and 13 bases lay in between. CDR1 is WNHNN and CDR2 is SYGVQD in the germline V gene (reference sequence). This CDR3 has 14 residues. The CDR3 DNA sequence: TGCGCCAGCAGTGATGGGGGGTCCAGGGAGACCCAGTACTTC. It specifies CASSDGGSRETQYF.

V is TRBV12-3 or TRBV12-4 and J is TRBJ2-1; D gene uncertain. The V and J ends lost 3 bases and 7 bases respectively, with 19 bases between them. CDR3 length: 16 residues. The CDR3 loop is CASSLSPAGVLNEQFF. The CDR3 nucleotides are TGTGCCAGCAGTTTGTCCCCGGCCGGAGTACTGAATGAGCAGTTCTTC.

The rearrangement uses TRBV5-1 and TRBJ2-5, with D possibly TRBD2 on 7 matching bases. CDR1 is SGHRS, CDR2 YFSETQ, per germline. The CDR3 sequence is 16 residues long. The V end was cut by 2 bases, the J end by 2 bases, with 16 bases between. This CDR3 is CASSFEGGARQETQYF. DNA of the CDR3: TGCGCCAGCAGCTTCGAAGGGGGGGCCCGACAAGAGACCCAGTACTTC.

This clonotype was found a few times. This chain joins TRBV4-1 and TRBJ2-1; D is uncertain. Trimming removed 0 bases at V and 0 bases at J, with 9 bases between. CDR3 length: 16 amino acids. Germline CDR1 is MGHRA and CDR2 is YSYEKL. CDR3 sequence reads: CASSQEPQSSYNEQFF. The CDR3 DNA reads TGCGCCAGCAGCCAAGAGCCTCAGAGCTCCTACAATGAGCAGTTCTTC.